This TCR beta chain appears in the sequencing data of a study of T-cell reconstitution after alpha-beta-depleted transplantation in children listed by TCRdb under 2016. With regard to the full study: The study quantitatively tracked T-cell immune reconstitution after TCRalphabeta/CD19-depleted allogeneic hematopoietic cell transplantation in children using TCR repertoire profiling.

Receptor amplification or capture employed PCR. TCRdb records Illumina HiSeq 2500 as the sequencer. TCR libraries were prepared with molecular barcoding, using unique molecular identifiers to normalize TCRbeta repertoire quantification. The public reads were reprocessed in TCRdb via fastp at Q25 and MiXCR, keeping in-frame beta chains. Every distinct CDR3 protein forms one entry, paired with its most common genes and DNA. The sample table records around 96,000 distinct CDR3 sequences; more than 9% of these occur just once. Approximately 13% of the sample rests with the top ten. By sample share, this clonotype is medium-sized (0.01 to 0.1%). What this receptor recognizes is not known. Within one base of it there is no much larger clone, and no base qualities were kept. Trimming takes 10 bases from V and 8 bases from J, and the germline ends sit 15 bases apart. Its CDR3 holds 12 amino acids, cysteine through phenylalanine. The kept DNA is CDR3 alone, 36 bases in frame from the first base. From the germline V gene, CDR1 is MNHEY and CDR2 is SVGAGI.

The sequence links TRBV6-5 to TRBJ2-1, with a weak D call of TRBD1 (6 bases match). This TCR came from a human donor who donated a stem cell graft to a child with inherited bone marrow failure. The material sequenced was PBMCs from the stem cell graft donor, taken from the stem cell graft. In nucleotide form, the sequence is TGTGCCACCTTGACAGGTAGACATGAGCAGTTCTTC. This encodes CATLTGRHEQFF.